The 15 T cell receptor beta chains presented below share a single source sample, sequenced in a study of blood T cell repertoires in COVID-19. The method was immunoSEQ multiplex PCR; TCRdb's version includes in-frame clones alone and lacks a portion of them. The sample yields 470,000 or so clones, approximately 85% seen once. Sample: peripheral blood. These receptors all come from a human donor in a cohort sampled during active COVID-19.

The CDR3 region has the DNA TGTGCCAGCAGCTCCCGGACAGGGTTGACTGAAGCTTTCTTT. Amino acids: CASSSRTGLTEAFF. V and J are TRBV9 and TRBJ1-1; TRBD1 agrees at 8 bases. The V segment lost 4 bases and the J segment 5 bases; nucleotides outside the gene matches: 7. The CDR3 runs 14 residues. CDR1 SGDLS and CDR2 YYNGEE come from the germline V gene.

This clone appeared a single time. V gene TRBV6-6 combines with J gene TRBJ1-2; 7 positions match TRBD1. Germline values: CDR1 MNHNY, CDR2 SVGAGI (reference sequence). CDR3 size: 16 residues. With 0 bases clipped from V and 2 bases from J, the junction kept 6 bases outside the gene matches. The CDR3 protein is CASSYSRDSLNYGYTF. As DNA, the CDR3 is TGTGCCAGCAGTTACTCACGGGACAGCTTAAACTATGGCTACACCTTC.

The rearrangement links TRBV7-2 to TRBJ1-1, with D hard to call. V dropped 5 bases and J dropped 0 bases, with 7 bases sitting between them. The CDR3 loop spans 13 amino acids. Germline V gene data show CDR1 as SGHTA and CDR2 as FQGNSA. CDR3 coding DNA: TGTGCCAGCAGCAGAACAGTGAACACTGAAGCTTTCTTT. Amino acid sequence: CASSRTVNTEAFF.

This rearrangement joins TRBV3-1 (or the pseudogene TRBV3-2) to TRBJ1-1; no clear D. The germline V and J ends were trimmed by 6 bases and 2 bases, with 19 bases remaining between them. This CDR3 spans 16 amino acids. Germline assignment: CDR1 LGHDT and CDR2 YNNKEL (reference sequence). CDR3 loop: CASSNIAGDTNTEAFF. Here the CDR3 DNA reads TGTGCCAGCAGTAACATCGCCGGCGACACAAACACTGAAGCTTTCTTT.

The chain joins TRBV28 to TRBJ2-7; 9 nucleotides agree with TRBD2. Germline values: CDR1 MDHEN, CDR2 SYDVKM. This CDR3 spans 13 amino acids. V was clipped by 6 bases and J by 4 bases; unmatched bases: 4. The CDR3 protein is CASRVAGVYEQYF. The CDR3 DNA is TGTGCCAGCAGGGTAGCGGGAGTTTACGAGCAGTACTTC.

This sequence joins TRBV7-9 and TRBJ2-7; 11 bases are shared with TRBD2. This CDR3 contains 16 residues. The germline CDR1 and CDR2 sequences are SEHNR and FQNEAQ (reference sequence). Trimming removed 3 bases from V and 2 bases from J; junction bases left unmatched: 6. CDR3 bases: TGTGCCAGCAGCTTTCCGGATAGCGGGAGGGCCTACGAGCAGTACTTC. Translation gives CASSFPDSGRAYEQYF.

This clone was seen only once. The DNA of the CDR3 is TGTGCCAGCAGCCAGGGAAGCACTGAAGCTTTCTTT. Its protein is CASSQGSTEAFF. V gene TRBV6-5 combines with J gene TRBJ1-1; a possible D gene is TRBD1 (5 bases). The germline CDR1 and CDR2 sequences are MNHEY and SVGAGI. Trimming took 6 bases from V and 4 from J, leaving 9 bases between them. This CDR3 contains 12 residues.

This clone was picked up one time. The chain links TRBV27 to TRBJ2-1; TRBD1 aligns across 9 bases. J lost 9 bases, V lost 6 bases, and 9 bases had no gene match. The CDR3 consists of 14 residues. Germline V gives CDR1 MNHEY, CDR2 SMNVEV (reference sequence). CDR3 in DNA: TGTGCCAGCAGCCCTAACAGGGGGCTTGGTGAGCAGTTCTTC. Its translation: CASSPNRGLGEQFF.

This clone was observed a single time. This chain uses TRBV6-1 with TRBJ2-5; tentatively, D is TRBD1 (5 bases). This CDR3 has 14 amino acids. Germline values: CDR1 MNHNS, CDR2 SASEGT. The germline V and J ends were trimmed by 3 bases and 1 base, with 9 bases remaining between them. Written as DNA, the CDR3 is TGTGCCAGCAGTGAGCAGACAGCCCAAGAGACCCAGTACTTC. Translated, it gives CASSEQTAQETQYF.

The V call is TRBV28, the J call TRBJ1-1; 8 nucleotides line up with TRBD1. Germline CDR1 reads MDHEN; CDR2 reads SYDVKM. The CDR3 totals 17 residues. V was clipped by 6 bases and J by 1 base; unmatched bases: 13. The DNA for the CDR3 is TGTGCCAGCAGGGACCTGACAGGGGCAGAGGGGAACACTGAAGCTTTCTTT. Amino acids: CASRDLTGAEGNTEAFF.

This rearrangement joins TRBV7-2 to TRBJ2-7, with 8 bases fitting TRBD2. Germline CDR1 and CDR2: SGHTA and FQGNSA. This CDR3 is built from 16 residues. The trim removed 1 base at V and 7 bases at J, leaving 12 bases unmatched. DNA of the CDR3: TGTGCCAGCAGCTTAGGTCTAGCGGGCCCGCAGGGGGAGCAGTACTTC. Protein sequence: CASSLGLAGPQGEQYF.

This clone was seen a single time. This chain links TRBV5-1 with TRBJ1-4; tentatively, D is TRBD1 (6 bases). Trimming pared 0 bases from V and 1 base from J, leaving 10 bases between. Germline CDR1 is SGHRS and CDR2 is YFSETQ. The CDR3 is 16 amino acids. The DNA of the CDR3 is TGCGCCAGCAGCTTGGCCGCGGACAGAACTAATGAAAAACTGTTTTTT. Translated: CASSLAADRTNEKLFF.

The CDR3 is CASRRGGLAGGHRLNTGELFF. The CDR3 nucleotides read TGTGCCAGCAGACGAGGTGGGCTAGCGGGAGGTCACAGATTGAACACCGGGGAGCTGTTTTTT. This rearrangement joins TRBV3-1 (or the pseudogene TRBV3-2) to TRBJ2-2; 11 positions agree with TRBD2. J gave up 1 base and V 6 bases, and 19 bases lay outside the gene matches. CDR1 and CDR2 (germline): LGHDT, YNNKEL (reference sequence). The CDR3 has 21 residues.

This clone was observed a handful of times. The chain recombines TRBV19 with TRBJ1-5; 7 bases match TRBD1. V trimming: 3 bases; J trimming: 0 bases; junction bases outside the gene matches: 8. CDR3 length: 17 amino acids. CDR1 is LNHDA, CDR2 SQIVND, per germline (reference sequence). The CDR3 loop is CASSIRGGQISNQPQHF. CDR3 nucleotides: TGTGCCAGTAGTATTCGAGGGGGACAGATTAGCAATCAGCCCCAGCATTTT.

This clone has a single count. The CDR3 reads CASSPERDSYEQYF. The DNA of the CDR3 is TGTGCCAGCAGCCCCGAGAGGGACTCCTACGAGCAGTACTTC. The chain employs TRBV7-2 and TRBJ2-7; tentative D call: TRBD2 (5 bases). The CDR3 has 14 amino acids. Deletions cut 5 bases from V and 0 bases from J, with 11 bases between. CDR1 is SGHTA and CDR2 is FQGNSA in the germline V gene.